These 23 T cell receptor beta chains were all obtained from the same sample, sequenced in a study of cytomegalovirus exposure and HLA in healthy donors. The primer mix had 60 Vbeta and 13 Jbeta primers. Sequencing used immunoSEQ multiplex PCR; TCRdb keeps in-frame clones, though not all of them. The table lists 120,000 or so clones, 70% to 80% of them singletons. The sample was PBMCs. These receptors all come from a woman aged 45-60 years in good health and CMV-seropositive.

The chain has TRBV19 and TRBJ2-3; D gene ambiguous. Germline V gene sequence: CDR1 LNHDA, CDR2 SQIVND (reference sequence). CDR3 length equals 13 residues. Trimming shortened V by 6 bases and J by 2 bases, and 9 bases separated the two germline ends. The CDR3 coding sequence is TGTGCCAGTAGAGACACGTTCACAGATACGCAGTATTTT. This codes for CASRDTFTDTQYF.

The chain links TRBV5-5 to TRBJ2-1; TRBD2 aligns across 7 bases. Germline V lookup: CDR1 SGHKS, CDR2 YYEKEE (reference sequence). The CDR3 runs to 17 residues. V was pared by 4 bases and J by 0 bases, with 10 bases of the junction left unmatched. In DNA form, the CDR3 reads TGTGCCAGCAGCAATAGCGGGCTGAGTGTCTCCTACAATGAGCAGTTCTTC. Protein product: CASSNSGLSVSYNEQFF.

The chain couples TRBV7-2 to TRBJ2-7, with 11 bases matching TRBD2. Losses at the gene ends were 0 bases for V and 6 bases for J; bases not matched to a gene: 7. This CDR3 spans 16 amino acids. CDR1 is SGHTA and CDR2 is FQGNSA in the germline V gene. In DNA form, the CDR3 reads TGTGCCAGCAGCTTAGCGCTAAGACTAGCGGGATCCGAGCAGTACTTC. Amino acid sequence: CASSLALRLAGSEQYF.

This chain uses TRBV15 with TRBJ2-2, with D possibly TRBD1 on 5 matching bases. Looked up from germline, CDR1 is LNHNV and CDR2 is YYDKDF (reference sequence). V lost 4 bases to trimming and J lost 3 bases, with 6 bases between them. This CDR3 spans 13 amino acids. The CDR3 here is CATSKGDTGELFF. The CDR3 DNA reads TGTGCCACCAGCAAAGGGGACACCGGGGAGCTGTTTTTT.

A few counts support this clone. The gene calls are TRBV7-2 and TRBJ2-2; D is possibly TRBD2 (6 bases). CDR1 SGHTA and CDR2 FQGNSA come from the germline V gene. CDR3 size: 17 residues. The germline V and J ends were trimmed by 5 bases and 8 bases, with 24 bases remaining between them. CDR3 nucleotides: TGTGCCAGCAGCGCGGGACTCCTGATCGAGAAAGGAGGGGAGCTGTTTTTT. Residues: CASSAGLLIEKGGELFF.

The chain recombines TRBV28 with TRBJ2-1; 9 bases fit TRBD1. Looked up from germline, CDR1 is MDHEN and CDR2 is SYDVKM. V dropped 6 bases and J dropped 3; count of bases not matched to a gene: 6. CDR3 length: 15 amino acids. The CDR3 nucleotides read TGTGCCAGCAGGACCGGGACAGGGCACTACAATGAGCAGTTCTTC. Protein sequence: CASRTGTGHYNEQFF. Full variable domain (outside the CDR3, taken from reference TRBV28 and TRBJ2-1): DVKVTQSSRYLVKRTGEKVFLECVQDMDHENMFWYRQDPGLGLRLIYFSYDVKMKEKGDIPEGYSVSREKKERFSLILESASTNQTSMYLCASRTGTGHYNEQFFGPGTRLTVL.

This clone was observed a handful of times. The genes are TRBV2 and TRBJ2-7; 8 bases map to TRBD1. This CDR3 has 14 residues. CDR1 is SNHLY and CDR2 is FYNNEI in the germline V gene. Unmatched junction bases numbered 8, after V lost 5 bases and J lost 5 bases. The CDR3 loop is CASSIRDRWDEQYF. CDR3 nucleotides: TGTGCCAGCAGTATCCGGGACAGGTGGGACGAGCAGTACTTC.

This chain joins TRBV6-6 and TRBJ2-5; TRBD1 agrees at 11 bases. Germline-derived CDR1 and CDR2 are MNHNY and SVGAGI (reference sequence). The CDR3 runs to 15 residues. J was trimmed by 4 bases and V by 0 bases; bases with no gene match: 1. The CDR3 sequence is CASSYSGQGAETQYF. The CDR3 nucleotides are TGTGCCAGCAGTTACTCTGGACAGGGGGCAGAGACCCAGTACTTC.

The chain uses TRBV9 and TRBJ1-4; 7 nucleotides line up with TRBD1. CDR1 is SGDLS, CDR2 YYNGEE, per germline. The V segment lost 4 bases and the J segment 1 base; nucleotides outside the gene matches: 10. CDR3 length: 17 amino acids. CDR3 bases: TGTGCCAGCAGCCCAACGACAGGGATCGTAACTAATGAAAAACTGTTTTTT. Its translation is CASSPTTGIVTNEKLFF.

The chain employs TRBV7-2 and TRBJ2-7; 10 nucleotides align to TRBD2. The CDR3 loop spans 16 amino acids. Germline values: CDR1 SGHTA, CDR2 FQGNSA. V shed 0 bases, J shed 4 bases, and the junction held 6 bases outside the gene matches. CDR3 amino acids: CASSLALAGDAYEQYF. CDR3 coding DNA: TGTGCCAGCAGCTTAGCCCTAGCGGGAGACGCGTACGAGCAGTACTTC.

Note on this clone: This same CDR3 is encoded by further DNA sequences in the sample. J is TRBJ2-3 and V is TRBV7-9; D perhaps matches TRBD2 (6 bases). The CDR3 is 14 residues long. From germline, CDR1 is SEHNR and CDR2 FQNEAQ (reference sequence). The ends were cut back, 5 bases at V and 1 base at J, with 10 bases in the middle. CDR3 bases: TGTGCCAGCAGCCCCGGAGGGGGCACAGATACGCAGTATTTT. Translating gives CASSPGGGTDTQYF.

This chain links TRBV27 with TRBJ1-1; 9 positions match TRBD1. The CDR3 covers 15 residues. V gave up 5 bases and J gave up 6 bases; unmatched junction bases: 10. Germline CDR1 is MNHEY and CDR2 is SMNVEV (reference sequence). CDR3 region: CASSPVGTGIPEAFF. The CDR3 DNA reads TGTGCCAGCAGTCCCGTGGGGACAGGGATCCCTGAAGCTTTCTTT.

This clone turned up a few times. The V gene is TRBV15, the J gene TRBJ1-4; 9 bases are a match to TRBD1. V lost 1 base, J lost 10 bases, and 7 bases stayed unmatched. Germline loops: CDR1 LNHNV, CDR2 YYDKDF (reference sequence). The CDR3 loop spans 15 amino acids. DNA for the CDR3: TGTGCCACCAGCAGAGTCCGGACAGGGGCAGGAAAACTGTTTTTT. Protein sequence: CATSRVRTGAGKLFF.

CDR3 bases: TGTGCCACCGCCCCGGGACAGGGCACCGACTATGGCTACACCTTC. Amino acid sequence: CATAPGQGTDYGYTF. The genes are TRBV6-4 and TRBJ1-2; 9 bases are shared with TRBD1. The J segment lost 3 bases and the V segment lost 10 bases, leaving 12 bases of the junction unmatched. The CDR3 runs to 15 residues. Germline CDR1 and CDR2: MRHNA and SNTAGT.

J is TRBJ2-7 and V is TRBV14; D not certain. Trimming left V 1 base short and J 3 bases short, with 10 bases between. This CDR3 contains 14 residues. Germline V gene data show CDR1 as SGHDN and CDR2 as FVKESK. The CDR3 DNA follows: TGTGCCAGCAGCCAAGGGCCCGGATACTACGAGCAGTACGTC. It codes for CASSQGPGYYEQYV.

The chain is built from TRBV10-1 and TRBJ2-3; D remains ambiguous. There are 13 residues in the CDR3. Deletions cut 3 bases from V and 6 bases from J, with 10 bases between. From germline, CDR1 is WNHNN and CDR2 SYGVQD (reference sequence). The DNA of the CDR3 is TGCGCCAGCAGTGATCTGACTGGGGATACGCAGTATTTT. It translates to CASSDLTGDTQYF.

This chain uses TRBV18 with TRBJ1-3; D remains ambiguous. V dropped 3 bases and J dropped 0 bases, with 15 bases sitting between them. Per the germline V gene, CDR1 is KGHSH and CDR2 is LQKENI. CDR3 length equals 17 residues. CDR3 DNA: TGTGCCAGCTCACCGGATCCAGGAGGGTTCTCTGGAAACACCATATATTTT. This encodes CASSPDPGGFSGNTIYF. The whole variable domain, filled in from reference TRBV18 and TRBJ1-3, reads NAGVMQNPRHLVRRRGQEARLRCSPMKGHSHVYWYRQLPEEGLKFMVYLQKENIIDESGMPKERFSAEFPKEGPSILRIQQVVRGDSAAYFCASSPDPGGFSGNTIYFGEGSWLTVV.

This clone has a handful of counts. The chain recombines TRBV4-2 with TRBJ1-5, with 9 bases fitting TRBD1. The germline gives CDR1 LGHNA, CDR2 YNFKEQ. This CDR3 has 14 residues. V was pared by 5 bases and J by 7 bases, with 6 bases of the junction left unmatched. The CDR3 reads CASSIQGAEQPQHF. CDR3 nucleotide sequence: TGTGCCAGCAGCATACAGGGGGCAGAGCAGCCCCAGCATTTT.

The V gene is TRBV5-1, the J gene TRBJ1-3; D uncertain. The CDR3 extends over 15 amino acids. V lost 1 base to trimming and J lost 0 bases, with 8 bases between them. Germline CDR1 is SGHRS and CDR2 is YFSETQ. The DNA for the CDR3 is TGCGCCAGCAGCTTGTCCGAGAGCTCTGGAAACACCATATATTTT. It is translated as CASSLSESSGNTIYF.

To note about this clone: Other DNA sequences in the same sample also yield this CDR3. The chain employs TRBV30 and TRBJ1-2, with D possibly being TRBD1 (5 bases). V lost 3 bases to trimming and J lost 1 base, with 9 bases between them. CDR3 size: 13 residues. Per germline, CDR1 GTSNPN and CDR2 SVGIG (reference sequence). CDR3 residues: CAWRPGGNYGYTF. The CDR3 DNA sequence: TGTGCCTGGAGACCGGGGGGTAACTATGGCTACACCTTC.

This clone was seen only once. The rearrangement joins TRBV28 to TRBJ1-2; 7 bases line up with TRBD1. The germline CDR1 and CDR2 sequences are MDHEN and SYDVKM. V shed 6 bases and J 3 bases; nucleotides not matched to a gene: 7. The CDR3 sequence is 14 residues long. CDR3 amino acids: CASRTNRGDYGYTF. CDR3 bases: TGTGCCAGCAGGACAAACAGGGGAGACTATGGCTACACCTTC.

The rearrangement links TRBV7-2 to TRBJ1-2; no reliable D call. Per germline, CDR1 SGHTA and CDR2 FQGNSA. The V gene lost 3 bases and the J gene lost 5 bases, with 7 bases spanning the gap. CDR3 length equals 12 residues. CDR3 sequence (DNA): TGTGCCAGCAGCTTGGCTGGTTATGGCTACACCTTC. This encodes CASSLAGYGYTF.

The rearrangement uses TRBV9 and TRBJ2-5; 8 bases fit TRBD2. The germline gives CDR1 SGDLS, CDR2 YYNGEE. This CDR3 has 15 amino acids. After removal of 2 bases from V and 5 bases from J, the junction contained 8 bases not matched to a gene. In DNA form, the CDR3 reads TGTGCCAGCAGCGTCGCGGGGGGACTAGGGGAGACCCAGTACTTC. Amino acids: CASSVAGGLGETQYF.